This TCR beta chain stems from a study of tumor and adjacent non-tumor tissue in lung cancer. Study context: Stage I to III disease affected about ten men and about five women aged about 31 to 85. Each sample yielded 3.9 million or so productive TCRbeta reads on average.

This sample's RNA came from whole unsorted tissue. Overall study findings and caveats: Patients with more diverse tumor TCRs had worse survival.

Details on this clonotype: Its antigen is as yet unknown.

The CDR3 totals 13 residues. Germline V gene lookup returns CDR1 DFQATT and CDR2 SNEGSKA (reference sequence). Trimming took 5 bases from V and 6 from J, leaving 16 bases between them. TCRbeta libraries were built with three rounds of nested PCR, modified from ARM-PCR. A single record per CDR3 protein comes from TCRdb applying MiXCR to the multiplex PCR reads. The top ten hold approximately 24% of the sample, which has 90,000 to 130,000 distinct CDR3 sequences, under 90% seen once. The clonotype comes from a man between 65 and 85 years old with non-small cell lung cancer. Specimen: lung tumor tissue. J is TRBJ1-2 and V is TRBV20-1; D remains ambiguous. CDR3 nucleotides: TGCAGTGCTCAACACACAGAGTATCATGGCTACACCTTC. This encodes CSAQHTEYHGYTF.